This T cell receptor (beta chain) was sequenced in a study of blood T cell repertoires in COVID-19 (dated by TCRdb to 2020 to 2022). For context, the study as a whole: Collaborator samples came from the United States, Italy and Spain and covered acute and convalescent phases of COVID-19. The prospective study material was composed of cDNA or gDNA derived from T cells, B-cell-depleted T cells, or PBMCs. Subjects who had been exposed to COVID-19, were actively infected with it, or had recovered from it provided the deeply sampled blood TCRbeta repertoires that made up the dataset. The repertoires were made available in a free public database intended to serve as a resource for research on the immune response to SARS-CoV-2. Samples were obtained from the ongoing ImmuneRACE study (first 160 participants) and from 1,254 subjects provided by 6 global collaborators. A de-identified subject ID, COVID-19 status, age in years and sex were almost always included in the sample metadata. Where HLA class I and class II types were available, the types were taken from metadata supplied by the sample provider, not from assay-based typing. What the research found in general, with its limitations: The quantity of clinical and demographic metadata differed by source and by participant and was supplied without curation.

Comments on this clone: Its target antigen remains unknown. No clone much larger than this one lies a single base away; base qualities are absent.

TCRbeta CDR3 regions were amplified from genomic DNA by means of the immunoSEQ Assay, a bias-controlled multiplex PCR. Processing in the source paper ran as follows. The number of nucleated cells in each sample was estimated by amplification of reference gene primers within the assay. To quantify the absolute abundance of each unique TCRbeta CDR3 rearrangement, sequence reads were collapsed and filtered. For each sample, productive Simpson clonality was calculated as the square root of Simpson's diversity index across productive rearrangements. Not all clones reach the TCRdb copy of this immuneACCESS table, which keeps in-frame sequences only. Checked studies attribute under half of the gap to unresolved V genes and leave the rest unexplained. V and J calls and clone size are given by that table; D and trimming were obtained from the DNA. Here the sample has about 83,000 clones; 65% to 85% occur a single time. The ten largest make up less than 20% of the sample.

Reading the germline V gene (reference sequence) gives CDR1 LNHNV and CDR2 YYDKDF. The CDR3 numbers 12 residues from cysteine through phenylalanine. The only DNA kept is the CDR3, 36 bases in frame from the first base. Relative to germline, V is 0 bases shorter and J is 10 bases shorter, with 9 bases between their ends. Collaborating institutions collected whole blood in K2EDTA tubes following their own protocols. For TCRbeta analysis, collaborators shipped samples as frozen whole blood, isolated PBMCs, or DNA extracted from either of those sample types. The chain is assembled from TRBV15 and TRBJ1-2; the D gene is not confidently resolved. The TCR originated in a woman of 80 years or more with acute or convalescent COVID-19. The sequencing input was peripheral blood. The sequence in DNA is TGTGCCACCAGCAGAGATGAGAGGTTCTACACCTTC. This codes for CATSRDERFYTF.